This paragraph covers one TCR beta chain sequence. Its antigen has not been determined. No base-level quality is on record; no much larger clone is a single base apart. Library preparation employed the immunoSEQ multiplex PCR assay. For the multiplex PCR, a mixture combining 60 forward primers for TCR Vbeta segments and 13 reverse primers for TCR Jbeta segments was used. A multiplex PCR assay on genomic DNA amplified the CDR3 region of rearranged TCR beta genes. The amplified TCR beta libraries were sequenced on the Illumina HiSeq System as 87-base-pair reads. As for the original processing: A later analysis counted approximately 76 million unique TCR beta chains across the 700 or so repertoires, and some 12 million of these chains were shared by at least two donors. Raw reads were error-corrected and collapsed into unique sequences by a nearest-neighbor algorithm in which closely related sequences were merged to remove PCR and sequencing errors. To assign V, D and J gene segments, CDR3 sequences were aligned to IMGT reference sequences. Each retained sequence needed at least a six-nucleotide match to both a V gene segment and a J gene segment. Rearrangements were called productive when the CDR3 lacked stop codons and stayed in frame with V and J; all others were non-productive. CDR3 was defined according to IMGT convention as the region running from the second conserved V-encoded cysteine to the conserved J-encoded phenylalanine. The earlier analysis of some 600 of the donors excluded sequences that lacked an unambiguous match to a single V gene segment. In an earlier analysis of approximately 560 of the donors, a V segment was called functional when productive rearrangements were above 56.7%, and segregating when the standard deviation between donors exceeded 5%. To diagnose cytomegalovirus status from the catalog of TCR beta chain sequences, a statistical classification framework was built. A later analysis assigned V and J genes by comparing TCR nucleotide sequences with IMGT/GENE-DB human TR gene sequences. The TCRdist pipeline was used in a later analysis to assign CDR3 sequences and most-parsimonious VDJ recombination scenarios. In a later analysis, each TCR beta chain was defined by its CDR3 amino acid sequence together with its V-gene family, and reads lacking a unique V-gene family were excluded. To address suspected cross-contamination and a sequencing artifact, a later analysis removed a few hundred highly shared, low-generation-probability nucleotide sequences. In a later analysis, a clonal expansion index for each public chain was calculated from normalized within-repertoire ranks of inferred template counts. Generation probabilities in a later analysis came from a VDJ recombination model fitted to out-of-frame rearrangements, and those results were checked against IGoR. In a later analysis, TCR-TCR, TCR-HLA and TCR-CMV co-occurrence was scored with hypergeometric tests, and a repertoire-size bias correction was applied to TCR pairs. To estimate false discovery rates, a later analysis permuted the HLA or CMV assignments 20 times. In a later analysis, co-occurring TCRs were grouped using DBSCAN, with TCRdist sequence similarity added in when clustering inside HLA-allele-positive subsets. Co-occurrence clustering excluded repertoires with fewer than 30,000 or more than 120,000 public chains, plus five with anomalous nucleotide sharing. TCRdb took this table from immuneACCESS and kept in-frame rearrangements with V and J called. Such tables lack part of the clones; where checked against another copy, unresolved V genes explain under half of the gap, and the rest is unexplained. That table furnishes V, J and clone size, whereas the DNA furnished D and trimming. The table for this sample lists about 150,000 clones; 70% to 80% of them were counted only once. Clones ranked in the top ten supply roughly 7.7% of the sample.

The data originate from a study of cytomegalovirus exposure and HLA in healthy donors (dated 2017 in TCRdb). Context from the whole study: An earlier analysis of approximately 590 of the donors reported more than 250 Gb of sequence data and 100 million to 130 million unique TCR beta sequences from around 200 million T cells. An early release that covered around 590 HLA-typed donors contained approximately 300 gigabases of sequencing data and about 93 million unique TCR sequences. Of the 350 to 450 genotyped donors, less than 90% were placed in the genetic ancestry cluster associated with self-reported Caucasian donors. The study was designed to test whether signatures of past pathogen exposure could be identified by cataloging public T cell receptors. The study profiled the T cell repertoires of 666 subjects by immunosequencing and related them to cytomegalovirus serostatus. A separate validation cohort of roughly 130 different subjects was used in addition to the approximately 700-subject first cohort. The study combined high-throughput TCR immunosequencing, statistical association of individual TCRs with disease status, and machine learning to predict cytomegalovirus infection status. To study patterns of TCR occurrence, a later analysis re-analyzed previously published TCR beta repertoires from 650 to 750 donors and added high-resolution HLA genotyping. In the later analysis, no new phenotypic data were used to find candidate immune exposures; instead, reliance was placed on TCR beta sequences and their occurrence across donors. To decide whether each TCR beta V gene segment behaved as functional or pseudogenic, an earlier analysis of fewer than 750 of the donors relied on high-throughput TCR beta sequencing. Donor age, sex, ethnicity and CMV serostatus were collected together with the repertoire data. In a later genetic analysis, genome-wide SNP genotypes for about 55% of the roughly 700 donors were used, and that subset was treated as a discovery cohort. Every repertoire in the discovery cohort had been generated on one and the same sequencing platform. Class I and class II HLA loci were covered by the typing at four-digit resolution. The number of typed donors differed by locus: roughly 629-640 for A, B, C, DRB1 and DQB1; approximately 520 for DQA1; 606 for DPA1; and roughly 470 for DPB1. Because of strong linkage in the cohort, 5 or 6 DR-DQ haplotypes were treated as single units for association and clustering. Among some 400 genotyped donors of the cohort, an average of about 240,000 unique TCR beta nucleotide sequences were sequenced per donor, 15% to 20% of them non-productive. What the study reported, not specific to this receptor: According to a later analysis, TCR association rates differed among HLA loci, with DRB1 alleles showing the most associated TCRs and HLA-C alleles showing the fewest. For the cohort, immune exposure information was limited to CMV serostatus. It was suggested by the authors that the approach could potentially be generalized to other disease states and immunological phenotypes. Assigning TCR associations to individual alleles was difficult when HLA alleles, especially DR and DQ, strongly co-occurred. An association between a missense DCLRE1C variant and V-gene and J-gene trimming of TCR beta chains was found in a later genetic analysis and replicated in an independent cohort. In a later analysis, most CMV-associated TCR beta chains were found to appear HLA-restricted, with HLA associations seemingly driven largely by CMV exposure. Broadly in line with IMGT annotations, most TCR beta V segments showed up in productive rearrangements about 87% or about 30% of the time in an earlier analysis of around 600 of the donors. In the study, around 150 TCR beta chains were listed as associated with cytomegalovirus. The 87-base-pair reads could not distinguish some IMGT-functional V segments, including TRBV6-2 and TRBV6-3, so those segments were excluded. Correlated functional status among segregating V segments might reflect linkage disequilibrium, but an unknown experimental factor could not be ruled out. Specific HLA alleles were associated with around 18,000 TCR beta sequences at a false discovery rate of 0.05 in a later analysis. The classifier was reported to diagnose cytomegalovirus status with high specificity and sensitivity in both the original and validation cohorts. A further reported finding was that TCR beta sequences accurately predicted the HLA-A and HLA-B alleles for most subjects in the first cohort. Three of the identified cytomegalovirus-associated TCR beta chains were confirmed in vitro to be specific for cytomegalovirus antigens. Because HLA typing was unavailable for some donors at each locus, only the typed subset was used in association tests. In a later analysis, HLA-associated TCR beta chains were found to be more clonally expanded and to have lower generation probabilities than equally common non-associated chains. Only TCR beta chains were sequenced in this cohort, and the absence of alpha or paired-chain data limited detectable features. The sequencing pipeline was judged likely to have produced a cluster of highly shared sequence variants as a technical artifact. According to a later genetic analysis, donors in an Asian-associated ancestry cluster had fewer N-insertions in productive TCRs than the approximately 670-donor mean. Some 15 rarely observed V segments, including chromosome 9 orphons, were excluded from the earlier analysis of 550 to 700 of the donors because counts were too low. Most TCR sequences were seen in very few donors, while some public TCRs were found in many individuals. A later analysis reported that several top co-occurrence clusters appeared linked to parvovirus B19, influenza, CMV and Epstein-Barr virus. Sequencing depth was assumed to be roughly uniform across donors in the presence/absence analyses, though that assumption may not hold.

V sheds 4 bases and J sheds 14 bases, leaving 16 bases between their ends. Measured from the cysteine to the phenylalanine, the CDR3 is 12 residues long. Left in the record is the CDR3 DNA by itself, 36 bases read in frame from the first base. For CDR1 and CDR2, the germline V gene lists SGHRS and YFSETQ. The cohort was made up of 666 healthy bone marrow donors. All cohort members were sampled while nominally healthy, although unrecorded immune exposures were likely present. The donor was CMV seropositive and belonged to the group of 250 to 350 seropositive cohort members. Each donor provided a peripheral blood sample, and peripheral blood mononuclear cells were used for TCR beta sequencing. The Qiagen DNeasy Blood Extraction Kit was used to extract genomic DNA from the blood cell samples.

Sequenced input: PBMCs. The sequence was collected from a man aged 30 to 39 in good health and CMV-seropositive. The receptor chain draws on TRBV5-1 and TRBJ2-1; the best D guess is TRBD1, with 7 bases matching. The sequence in DNA is TGCGCCAGCAGCCCCGCGGGGACAGAAAAGTTCTTC. Its amino acids are CASSPAGTEKFF.